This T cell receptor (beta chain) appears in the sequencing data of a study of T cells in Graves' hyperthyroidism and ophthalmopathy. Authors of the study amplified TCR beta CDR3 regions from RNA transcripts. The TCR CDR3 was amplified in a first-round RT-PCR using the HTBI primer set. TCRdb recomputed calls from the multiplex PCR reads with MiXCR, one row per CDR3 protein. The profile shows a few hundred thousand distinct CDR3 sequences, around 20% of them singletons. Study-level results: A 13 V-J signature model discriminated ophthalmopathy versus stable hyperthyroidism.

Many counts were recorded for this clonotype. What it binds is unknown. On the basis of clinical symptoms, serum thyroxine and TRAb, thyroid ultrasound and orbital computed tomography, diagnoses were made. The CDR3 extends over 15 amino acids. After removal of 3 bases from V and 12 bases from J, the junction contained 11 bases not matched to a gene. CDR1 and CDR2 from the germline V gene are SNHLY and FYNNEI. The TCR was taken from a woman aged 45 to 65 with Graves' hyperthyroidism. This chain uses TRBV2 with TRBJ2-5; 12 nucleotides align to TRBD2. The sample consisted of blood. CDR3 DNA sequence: TGTGCCAGCAGTGAGCCTAGCGGGAGGGCAGGAGGGAAGTACTTC. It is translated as CASSEPSGRAGGKYF. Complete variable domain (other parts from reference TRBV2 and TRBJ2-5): EPEVTQTPSHQVTQMGQEVILRCVPISNHLYFYWYRQILGQKVEFLVSFYNNEISEKSEIFDDQFSVERPDGSNFTLKIRSTKLEDSAMYFCASSEPSGRAGGKYFGPGTRLLVL.